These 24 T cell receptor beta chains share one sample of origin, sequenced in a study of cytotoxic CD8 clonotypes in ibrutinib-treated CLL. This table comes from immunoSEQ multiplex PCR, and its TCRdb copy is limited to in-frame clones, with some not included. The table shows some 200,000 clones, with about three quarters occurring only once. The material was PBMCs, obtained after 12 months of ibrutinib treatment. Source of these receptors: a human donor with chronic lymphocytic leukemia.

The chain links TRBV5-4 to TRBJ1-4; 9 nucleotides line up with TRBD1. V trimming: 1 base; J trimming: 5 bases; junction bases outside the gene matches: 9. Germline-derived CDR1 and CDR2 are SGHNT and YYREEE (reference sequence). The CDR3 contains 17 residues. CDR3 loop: CASSLKHFGTGNEKLFF. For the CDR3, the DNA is TGTGCCAGCAGCTTGAAACATTTCGGGACAGGGAATGAAAAACTGTTTTTT. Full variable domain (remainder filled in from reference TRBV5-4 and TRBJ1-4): ETGVTQSPTHLIKTRGQQVTLRCSSQSGHNTVSWYQQALGQGPQFIFQYYREEENGRGNFPPRFSGLQFPNYSSELNVNALELDDSALYLCASSLKHFGTGNEKLFFGSGTQLSVL.

The chain's CDR3 is CASSLAREETQYF. The CDR3 nucleotides read TGTGCCAGCAGCTTAGCCAGGGAAGAGACCCAGTACTTC. The chain uses TRBV11-3 and TRBJ2-5, with a possible D match to TRBD1 (5 bases). The CDR3 has 13 residues. V was trimmed by 1 base and J by 3 bases, leaving 6 bases between them. Germline V gives CDR1 SGHNT, CDR2 YENEEA.

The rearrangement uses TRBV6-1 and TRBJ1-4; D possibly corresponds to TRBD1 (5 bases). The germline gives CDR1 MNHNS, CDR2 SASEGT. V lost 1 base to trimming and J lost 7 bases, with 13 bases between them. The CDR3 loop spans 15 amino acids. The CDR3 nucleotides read TGTGCCAGCAGTGAAGATCCAGGGTCATCTGAAAAACTGTTTTTT. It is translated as CASSEDPGSSEKLFF.

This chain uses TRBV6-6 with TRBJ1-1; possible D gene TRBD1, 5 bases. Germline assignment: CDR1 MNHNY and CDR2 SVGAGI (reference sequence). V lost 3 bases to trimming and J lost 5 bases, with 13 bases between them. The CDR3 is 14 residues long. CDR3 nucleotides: TGTGCCAGCAGTTATACGCGGGGGGTTACTGAAGCTTTCTTT. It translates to CASSYTRGVTEAFF.

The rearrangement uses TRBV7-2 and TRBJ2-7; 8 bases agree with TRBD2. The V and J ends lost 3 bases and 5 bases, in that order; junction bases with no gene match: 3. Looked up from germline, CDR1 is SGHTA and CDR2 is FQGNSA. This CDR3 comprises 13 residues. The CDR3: CASSFGLANEQYF. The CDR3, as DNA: TGTGCCAGCAGCTTCGGACTAGCAAACGAGCAGTACTTC.

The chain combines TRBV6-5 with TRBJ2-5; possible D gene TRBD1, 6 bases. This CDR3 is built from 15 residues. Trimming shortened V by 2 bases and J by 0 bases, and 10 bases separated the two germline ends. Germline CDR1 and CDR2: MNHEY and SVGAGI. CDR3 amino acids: CASSYLGANQETQYF. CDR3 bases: TGTGCCAGCAGTTACCTGGGGGCCAACCAAGAGACCCAGTACTTC.

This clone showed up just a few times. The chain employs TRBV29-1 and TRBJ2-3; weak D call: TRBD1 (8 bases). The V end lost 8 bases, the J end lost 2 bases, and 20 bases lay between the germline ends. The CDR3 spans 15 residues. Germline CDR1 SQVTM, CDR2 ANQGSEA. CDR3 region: CSSTGAGGVTDTQYF. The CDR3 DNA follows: TGCAGCTCGACAGGGGCAGGGGGGGTCACAGATACGCAGTATTTT.

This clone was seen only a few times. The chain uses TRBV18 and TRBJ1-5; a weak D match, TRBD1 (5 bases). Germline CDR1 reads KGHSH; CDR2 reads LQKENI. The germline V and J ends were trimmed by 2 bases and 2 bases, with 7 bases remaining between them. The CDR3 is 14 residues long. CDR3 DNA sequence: TGTGCCAGCTCACCAGGGGCAGGCAATCAGCCCCAGCATTTT. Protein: CASSPGAGNQPQHF.

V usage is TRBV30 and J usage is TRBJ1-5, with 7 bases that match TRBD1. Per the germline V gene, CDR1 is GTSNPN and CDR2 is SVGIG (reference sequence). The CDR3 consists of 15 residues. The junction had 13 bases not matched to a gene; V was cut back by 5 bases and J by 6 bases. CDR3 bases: TGTGCCTGGTCTGATCGGACAGGCCTTCGTCAGCCCCAGCATTTT. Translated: CAWSDRTGLRQPQHF.

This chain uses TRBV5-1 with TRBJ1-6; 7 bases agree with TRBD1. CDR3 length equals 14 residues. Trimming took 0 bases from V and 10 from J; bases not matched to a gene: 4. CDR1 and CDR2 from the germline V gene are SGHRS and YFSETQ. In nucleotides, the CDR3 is TGCGCCAGCAGCTTGGACAGGGGAAAATCACCCCTCCACTTT. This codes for CASSLDRGKSPLHF.

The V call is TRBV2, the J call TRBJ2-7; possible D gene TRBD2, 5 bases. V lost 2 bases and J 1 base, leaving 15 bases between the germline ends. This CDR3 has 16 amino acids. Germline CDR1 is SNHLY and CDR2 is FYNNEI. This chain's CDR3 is CASSEILGEKSYEQYF. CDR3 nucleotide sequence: TGTGCCAGCAGTGAAATTCTCGGGGAAAAATCCTACGAGCAGTACTTC. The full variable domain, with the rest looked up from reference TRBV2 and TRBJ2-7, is EPEVTQTPSHQVTQMGQEVILRCVPISNHLYFYWYRQILGQKVEFLVSFYNNEISEKSEIFDDQFSVERPDGSNFTLKIRSTKLEDSAMYFCASSEILGEKSYEQYFGPGTRLTVT.

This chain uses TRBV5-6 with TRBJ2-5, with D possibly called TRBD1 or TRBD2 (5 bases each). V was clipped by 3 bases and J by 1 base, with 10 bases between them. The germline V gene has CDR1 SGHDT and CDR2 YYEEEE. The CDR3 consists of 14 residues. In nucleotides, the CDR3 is TGTGCCAGCAGCTCGGGACGCTTCCAAGAGACCCAGTACTTC. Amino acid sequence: CASSSGRFQETQYF.

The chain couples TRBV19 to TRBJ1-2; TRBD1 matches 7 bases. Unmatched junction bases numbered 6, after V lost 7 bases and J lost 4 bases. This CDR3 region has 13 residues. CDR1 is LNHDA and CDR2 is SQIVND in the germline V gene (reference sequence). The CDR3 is CASNDRALYGYTF. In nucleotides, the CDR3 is TGTGCCAGTAACGACAGGGCCCTCTATGGCTACACCTTC.

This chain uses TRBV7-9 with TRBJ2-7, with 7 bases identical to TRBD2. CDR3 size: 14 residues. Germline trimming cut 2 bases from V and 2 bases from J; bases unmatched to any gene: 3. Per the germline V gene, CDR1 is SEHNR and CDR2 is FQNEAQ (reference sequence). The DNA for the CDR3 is TGTGCCAGCAGCTTATCGAGCGGGACCTACGAGCAGTACTTC. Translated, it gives CASSLSSGTYEQYF.

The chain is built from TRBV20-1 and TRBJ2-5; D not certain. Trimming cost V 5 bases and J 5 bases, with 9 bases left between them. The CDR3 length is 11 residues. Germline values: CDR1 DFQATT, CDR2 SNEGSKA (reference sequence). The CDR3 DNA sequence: TGCAGTGCTCACTTCGGTGAGACCCAGTACTTC. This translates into CSAHFGETQYF.

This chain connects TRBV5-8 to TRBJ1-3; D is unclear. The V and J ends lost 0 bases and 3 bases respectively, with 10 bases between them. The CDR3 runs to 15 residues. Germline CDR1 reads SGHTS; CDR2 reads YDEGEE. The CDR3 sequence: CASSLDPGDGNTIYF. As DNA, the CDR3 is TGTGCCAGCAGCTTGGATCCCGGGGATGGAAACACCATATATTTT.

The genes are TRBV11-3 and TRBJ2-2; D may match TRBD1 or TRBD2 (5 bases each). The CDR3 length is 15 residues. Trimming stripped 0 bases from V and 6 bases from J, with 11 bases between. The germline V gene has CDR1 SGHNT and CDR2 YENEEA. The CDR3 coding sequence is TGTGCCAGCAGCTTAGATGGGGGATGGTCCGGGGAGCTGTTTTTT. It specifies CASSLDGGWSGELFF.

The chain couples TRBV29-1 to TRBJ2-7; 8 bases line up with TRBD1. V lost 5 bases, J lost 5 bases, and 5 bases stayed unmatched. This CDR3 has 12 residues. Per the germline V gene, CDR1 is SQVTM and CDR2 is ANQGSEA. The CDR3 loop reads CSVRTGPNEQYF. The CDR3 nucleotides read TGCAGCGTTCGGACAGGGCCAAACGAGCAGTACTTC.

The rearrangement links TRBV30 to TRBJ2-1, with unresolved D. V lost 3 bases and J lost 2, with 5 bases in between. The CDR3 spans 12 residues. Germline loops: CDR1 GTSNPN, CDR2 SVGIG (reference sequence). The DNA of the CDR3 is TGTGCCTGGAGGAATACCTACAATGAGCAGTTCTTC. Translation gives CAWRNTYNEQFF.

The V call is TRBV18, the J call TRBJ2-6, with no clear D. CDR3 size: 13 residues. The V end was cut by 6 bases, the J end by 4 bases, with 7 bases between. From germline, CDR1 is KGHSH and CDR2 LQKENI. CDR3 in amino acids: CASSLLGANVLTF. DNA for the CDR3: TGTGCCAGCTCCCTCCTCGGGGCCAACGTCCTGACTTTC.

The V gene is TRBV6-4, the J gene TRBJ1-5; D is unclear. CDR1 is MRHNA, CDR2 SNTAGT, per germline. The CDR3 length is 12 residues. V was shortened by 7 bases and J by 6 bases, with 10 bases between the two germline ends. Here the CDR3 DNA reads TGTGCCAGCACCCGTATTGGTCAGCCCCAGCATTTT. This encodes CASTRIGQPQHF.

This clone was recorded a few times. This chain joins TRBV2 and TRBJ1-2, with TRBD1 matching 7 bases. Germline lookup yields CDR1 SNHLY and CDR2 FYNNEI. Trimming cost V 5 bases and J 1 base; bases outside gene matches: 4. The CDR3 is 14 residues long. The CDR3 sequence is CASSQGQNNYGYTF. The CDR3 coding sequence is TGTGCCAGCAGTCAGGGACAGAATAACTATGGCTACACCTTC.

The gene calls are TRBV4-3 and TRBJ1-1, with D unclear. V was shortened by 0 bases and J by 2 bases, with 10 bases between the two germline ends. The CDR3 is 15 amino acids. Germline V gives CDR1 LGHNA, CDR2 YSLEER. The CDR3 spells CASSQDLWGNTEAFF. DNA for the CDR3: TGCGCCAGCAGCCAAGATCTTTGGGGAAACACTGAAGCTTTCTTT.

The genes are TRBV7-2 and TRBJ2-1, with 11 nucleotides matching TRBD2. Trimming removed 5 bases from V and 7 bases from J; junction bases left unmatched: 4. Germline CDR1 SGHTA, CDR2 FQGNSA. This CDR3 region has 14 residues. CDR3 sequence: CASSGLAGSNEQFF. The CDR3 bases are TGTGCCAGCAGCGGACTAGCGGGTAGTAATGAGCAGTTCTTC. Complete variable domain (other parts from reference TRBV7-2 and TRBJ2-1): GAGVSQSPSNKVTEKGKDVELRCDPISGHTALYWYRQSLGQGLEFLIYFQGNSAPDKSGLPSDRFSAERTGGSVSTLTIQRTQQEDSAVYLCASSGLAGSNEQFFGPGTRLTVL.